The present T cell receptor beta chain was sequenced within a study of response to subunit inactivated influenza vaccine. TCRdb recomputed calls from the RT-PCR reads with MiXCR, one row per CDR3 protein. The sample carries about 570,000 distinct CDR3 sequences, approximately 10% recorded once. The CDR3 sequence is 13 residues long. V lost 4 bases and J lost 2, with 11 bases in between. Germline CDR1 reads GTSNPN; CDR2 reads SVGIG (reference sequence). This sample was shared with a second study, whose subject was T cells expressing NK-cell markers. That paper states: TCR beta cDNA was generated via 5'RACE template switching incorporating UMIs.

The sequencing used PBMCs from blood, collected on the day of vaccination. The chain combines TRBV30 with TRBJ1-1; D ambiguous. This TCR came from a man aged 45 to 65 who received an inactivated influenza vaccine. DNA of the CDR3: TGTGCCTGGATCATCCAGACAAACACTGAAGCTTTCTTT. Protein sequence: CAWIIQTNTEAFF.